In its sample, the clone carrying this T cell receptor (beta chain) was seen many times. The antigen is not known. The CDR3 runs 13 residues. V dropped 1 base and J dropped 7 bases, with 8 bases sitting between them. Germline lookup yields CDR1 SGHTA and CDR2 FQGNSA. cDNA synthesis was performed by 5'RACE with 10-nucleotide random UMIs. TCRdb re-analysed the 5' RACE reads in MiXCR, keeping a single row per CDR3 protein. The data show some 26,000 distinct CDR3 sequences, with 5% to 8% seen just once and roughly 8.8% held by the top ten. These data belong to a study of neurological immune-mediated disorders. Overall study findings and caveats: Among expanded clones, no CDR3 amino acid sequences were shared across subjects, a pattern suggesting private repertoires in all groups.

Volunteers from a blood bank in Maryland, USA, made up the healthy controls. Unsorted libraries were prepared from 2 million PBMCs held at -80 C. J is TRBJ1-5 and V is TRBV7-2; D is uncertain. The sequencing input was PBMCs. The clonotype originates from a woman aged 45-59 years in good health. The CDR3 sequence is CASSLVGLQPQHF. The CDR3 nucleotides read TGTGCCAGCAGCTTAGTGGGCCTCCAGCCCCAGCATTTT.